These 18 T cell receptor beta chains came from one sample sequenced in a study of T-cell reconstitution after alpha-beta-depleted transplantation in children. This sample's TCRbeta library carried unique molecular identifier barcodes. MiXCR, run by TCRdb on the PCR reads, gives a single entry per CDR3 protein. Of about 980,000 distinct CDR3 sequences detected, roughly 29% appear once; the ten largest clones hold roughly 28%. Sequenced here: PBMCs, mostly from graft donor cells, sampled 360 days after TCRalphabeta/CD19-depleted stem cell transplant. The receptor set was obtained from a boy in the first two years of life who had a stem cell transplant for SCID, so the T cells may come from the graft donor.

The gene calls are TRBV7-2 and TRBJ2-1, with unresolved D. There are 15 residues in the CDR3. Germline V gives CDR1 SGHTA, CDR2 FQGNSA. The ends were cut back, 1 base at V and 2 bases at J, with 9 bases in the middle. The CDR3 DNA reads as TGTGCCAGCAGCTTAGGCGCGCTTGCCTACAATGAGCAGTTCTTC. It translates to CASSLGALAYNEQFF.

This clonotype has more than one count but fewer than ten. This sequence joins TRBV12-3 or TRBV12-4 and TRBJ1-1, with TRBD1 matching 10 bases. The CDR3 sequence is 17 residues long. Trimming at V came to 5 bases and at J to 4 bases, leaving 13 bases not matched to a gene. CDR3 protein: CASSPTGTGAGSTEAFF. DNA of the CDR3: TGTGCCAGCAGTCCGACCGGGACAGGGGCGGGGAGCACTGAAGCTTTCTTT.

The chain uses TRBV5-1 and TRBJ2-1; 7 bases align to TRBD2. The CDR3 runs to 16 residues. Trimming cost V 0 bases and J 10 bases; bases outside gene matches: 13. Germline V lookup: CDR1 SGHRS, CDR2 YFSETQ. The CDR3 spells CASSLGPGRAGVEQFF. The CDR3, as DNA: TGCGCCAGCAGCTTGGGGCCAGGGAGGGCGGGTGTGGAGCAGTTCTTC. The variable domain in full, with the rest retrieved from reference TRBV5-1 and TRBJ2-1, is KAGVTQTPRYLIKTRGQQVTLSCSPISGHRSVSWYQQTPGQGLQFLFEYFSETQRNKGNFPGRFSGRQFSNSRSEMNVSTLELGDSALYLCASSLGPGRAGVEQFFGPGTRLTVL.

A few counts support this clonotype. The chain couples TRBV6-2 or TRBV6-3 to TRBJ2-1; weak D call: TRBD2 (5 bases). Germline assignment: CDR1 MNHEY and CDR2 SVGEGT. The ends were cut back, 0 bases at V and 0 bases at J, with 12 bases in the middle. The CDR3 is 17 amino acids. CDR3 sequence reads: CASSYSNPAASYNEQFF. The CDR3 region has the DNA TGTGCCAGCAGTTACTCGAATCCAGCGGCCTCCTACAATGAGCAGTTCTTC.

V gene TRBV4-2 combines with J gene TRBJ1-4; 11 nucleotides line up with TRBD1. CDR3 size: 16 residues. The trim removed 5 bases at V and 8 bases at J, leaving 10 bases unmatched. CDR1 is LGHNA, CDR2 YNFKEQ, per germline. The CDR3: CASSLGQGAMGEKLFF. CDR3 nucleotides: TGTGCCAGCAGCTTAGGACAGGGGGCGATGGGGGAAAAACTGTTTTTT.

This clonotype has a handful of counts. This chain links TRBV12-3 or TRBV12-4 with TRBJ2-5; maybe TRBD1 (5 bases). Trimming stripped 5 bases from V and 0 bases from J, with 13 bases between. This CDR3 is 15 amino acids long. Here the CDR3 DNA reads TGTGCCAGCAGTCCCCAGGGCTTGTACCAAGAGACCCAGTACTTC. Encoded protein: CASSPQGLYQETQYF.

The V and J genes are TRBV9 and TRBJ2-1; tentatively, D is TRBD2 (6 bases). V was trimmed by 4 bases and J by 7 bases, leaving 9 bases between them. Germline CDR1 and CDR2: SGDLS and YYNGEE. CDR3 size: 12 residues. In nucleotides, the CDR3 is TGTGCCAGCAGCCCCGCGGGGAATGAGCAGTTCTTC. Translated, it gives CASSPAGNEQFF.

This clonotype was observed once. The chain links TRBV12-3 or TRBV12-4 to TRBJ1-1, with D unresolved. The CDR3 spans 14 residues. Trimming cost V 5 bases and J 3 bases, with 13 bases left between them. The CDR3 DNA reads TGTGCCAGCAGTCCGGGCCTCGGGCACACTGAAGCTTTCTTT. It specifies CASSPGLGHTEAFF.

V gene TRBV4-1 combines with J gene TRBJ2-7; 10 positions match TRBD2. Trimming removed 5 bases from V and 0 bases from J; junction bases left unmatched: 10. The CDR3 extends over 17 amino acids. The germline V gene has CDR1 MGHRA and CDR2 YSYEKL. CDR3 DNA: TGCGCCAGCAGCTACGAGATAAGCGGGGGGGCCTCCTACGAGCAGTACTTC. It encodes CASSYEISGGASYEQYF.

This clonotype has ten or more counts. This chain connects TRBV6-5 to TRBJ1-1, with D uncertain. Germline V gives CDR1 MNHEY, CDR2 SVGAGI. V shed 7 bases and J shed 2 bases, with 5 bases lying between them. The CDR3 length is 11 residues. The CDR3 protein is CASTRNTEAFF. The DNA of the CDR3 is TGTGCCAGCACTCGAAACACTGAAGCTTTCTTT.

In nucleotides, the CDR3 is TGCAGCGTCAGCAGGGGTTTTAACTATGGCTACACCTTC. Its translation is CSVSRGFNYGYTF. The chain couples TRBV29-1 to TRBJ1-2, with D perhaps TRBD1 (6 bases). Germline values: CDR1 SQVTM, CDR2 ANQGSEA. The CDR3 totals 13 residues. The V end was cut by 6 bases, the J end by 1 base, with 12 bases between.

The chain joins TRBV4-1 to TRBJ2-1, with D unresolved. Trimming removed 4 bases from V and 12 bases from J, with 16 bases in between. CDR1 and CDR2 (germline): MGHRA, YSYEKL. The CDR3 is made up of 13 amino acids. The CDR3 loop reads CASSPTTGYGQFF. In DNA, the CDR3 is TGCGCCAGCAGCCCAACCACGGGTTATGGGCAGTTCTTC.

The V and J genes are TRBV24-1 and TRBJ1-5; D is perhaps TRBD1 (6 bases). CDR3 length: 17 amino acids. The germline V and J ends were trimmed by 3 bases and 1 base, with 15 bases remaining between them. The germline V gene encodes CDR1 KGHDR and CDR2 SFDVKD. CDR3 residues: CATSDLIEGGSNQPQHF. The CDR3 DNA follows: TGTGCCACCAGTGATCTCATCGAAGGGGGAAGCAATCAGCCCCAGCATTTT.

The CDR3 DNA follows: TGTGCCAGCAGACGGACAGGGCGAGTGGAGACCCAGTACTTC. Translating it yields CASRRTGRVETQYF. V and J are TRBV6-2 or TRBV6-3 and TRBJ2-5, with 8 positions matching TRBD1. Germline values: CDR1 MNHEY, CDR2 SVGEGT. The CDR3 is 14 amino acids. Trimming cost V 6 bases and J 5 bases; bases outside gene matches: 8.

The chain has TRBV7-2 and TRBJ2-7; 7 bases line up with TRBD2. Unmatched junction bases numbered 5, after V lost 2 bases and J lost 4 bases. The CDR3 loop spans 14 amino acids. The germline CDR1 and CDR2 sequences are SGHTA and FQGNSA. The CDR3 loop is CASSLWGGEYEQYF. CDR3 coding DNA: TGTGCCAGCAGCTTATGGGGAGGGGAGTACGAGCAGTACTTC.

The chain uses TRBV7-2 and TRBJ1-5, with D tentatively TRBD1 (5 bases). This CDR3 is built from 13 residues. V lost 5 bases to trimming and J lost 7 bases, with 12 bases between them. Per germline, CDR1 SGHTA and CDR2 FQGNSA. CDR3 in amino acids: CASSPGVWQPQHF. Written as DNA, the CDR3 is TGTGCCAGCAGCCCGGGGGTTTGGCAGCCCCAGCATTTT. The complete variable domain, with remaining parts taken from reference TRBV7-2 and TRBJ1-5, reads GAGVSQSPSNKVTEKGKDVELRCDPISGHTALYWYRQSLGQGLEFLIYFQGNSAPDKSGLPSDRFSAERTGGSVSTLTIQRTQQEDSAVYLCASSPGVWQPQHFGDGTRLSIL.

This chain links TRBV28 with TRBJ2-7; possibly TRBD1 or TRBD2 for D (5 bases each). This CDR3 contains 15 residues. V lost 5 bases, J lost 3 bases, and 17 bases lay in between. Germline loops: CDR1 MDHEN, CDR2 SYDVKM. The CDR3 sequence is CASSPGGVRYYEQYF. CDR3 DNA: TGTGCCAGCAGTCCTGGGGGTGTGCGGTACTACGAGCAGTACTTC.

The chain employs TRBV6-2 or TRBV6-3 and TRBJ1-5, with D hard to call. CDR1 and CDR2 (germline): MNHEY, SVGEGT. The CDR3 runs to 14 residues. Trimming shortened V by 0 bases and J by 8 bases, and 11 bases separated the two germline ends. The CDR3 sequence is CASSYSEGGKPQHF. CDR3 sequence (DNA): TGTGCCAGCAGTTACTCAGAGGGAGGGAAGCCCCAGCATTTT.